Shown below are 23 T cell receptor beta chains from a single sample sequenced in a study of blood T cell repertoires in COVID-19. Sequencing used immunoSEQ multiplex PCR; TCRdb keeps in-frame clones, though not all of them. The sample lists roughly 120,000 clones; more than 70% were seen once. Specimen: peripheral blood. These receptors were collected from a human donor in a cohort sampled during active COVID-19.

The chain joins TRBV3-1 (or the pseudogene TRBV3-2) to TRBJ1-2; TRBD1 matches 7 bases. Germline V gene lookup returns CDR1 LGHDT and CDR2 YNNKEL (reference sequence). J was trimmed by 2 bases and V by 4 bases; bases with no gene match: 10. The CDR3 is 16 amino acids. This CDR3 is CASSLAGTALNYGYTF. DNA of the CDR3: TGTGCCAGCAGCCTAGCTGGGACAGCTTTAAACTATGGCTACACCTTC.

Only a few counts were recorded for this clone. This chain links TRBV5-1 with TRBJ1-3; 8 nucleotides agree with TRBD1. The germline CDR1 and CDR2 sequences are SGHRS and YFSETQ. The CDR3 consists of 15 residues. Trimming removed 4 bases from V and 3 bases from J; junction bases left unmatched: 6. CDR3 nucleotides: TGCGCCAGCAGCCGCGACAGGGGTGGTGGAAACACCATATATTTT. Its protein product is CASSRDRGGGNTIYF.

The V and J genes are TRBV28 and TRBJ1-2; D perhaps matches TRBD1 (6 bases). The germline gives CDR1 MDHEN, CDR2 SYDVKM. Trimming stripped 5 bases from V and 4 bases from J, with 14 bases between. The CDR3 loop spans 14 amino acids. The CDR3 region has the DNA TGTGCCAGCAGTCCCTCGGACAGCAGCTATGGCTACACCTTC. It encodes CASSPSDSSYGYTF.

The rearrangement joins TRBV5-1 to TRBJ1-1; no clear D gene. The germline V gene encodes CDR1 SGHRS and CDR2 YFSETQ. The CDR3 sequence is 16 residues long. V shed 0 bases and J shed 1 base, with 13 bases lying between them. CDR3 amino acids: CASSLVGGSPNTEAFF. In DNA form, the CDR3 reads TGCGCCAGCAGCTTGGTAGGCGGCTCGCCGAACACTGAAGCTTTCTTT.

In DNA, the CDR3 is TGTGCCAGCAGCGCTACCTACAATGAGCAGTTCTTC. Amino acid sequence: CASSATYNEQFF. The rearrangement joins TRBV6-5 to TRBJ2-1; D gene ambiguous. V dropped 6 bases and J dropped 2 bases, with 5 bases sitting between them. Germline V gene data show CDR1 as MNHEY and CDR2 as SVGAGI. This CDR3 is 12 amino acids long.

This clone is a singleton in its sample. The CDR3 region is CASASTGNNSPLHF. The DNA for the CDR3 is TGTGCCAGCGCGTCAACAGGGAACAATTCACCCCTCCACTTT. The chain combines TRBV6-5 with TRBJ1-6; possible D gene TRBD1, 6 bases. V was cut by 8 bases and J by 7 bases, with 15 bases left in between. In germline, CDR1 is MNHEY, CDR2 SVGAGI. The CDR3 runs 14 residues.

The chain has TRBV30 and TRBJ2-7, with 11 bases identical to TRBD2. The germline gives CDR1 GTSNPN, CDR2 SVGIG (reference sequence). Unmatched junction bases numbered 5, after V lost 3 bases and J lost 4 bases. This CDR3 is 14 amino acids long. CDR3 DNA sequence: TGTGCCTGGAGAAGTAGACTAGCGGGATACGAGCAGTACTTC. Protein product: CAWRSRLAGYEQYF.

The chain recombines TRBV10-3 with TRBJ2-7, with no clear D. Deletions cut 3 bases from V and 6 bases from J, with 6 bases between. Germline loops: CDR1 ENHRY, CDR2 SYGVKD. The CDR3 is 11 amino acids. This CDR3 reads CAISELTEQYF. The CDR3 DNA is TGTGCCATCAGTGAACTCACCGAGCAGTACTTC.

This rearrangement joins TRBV6-6 to TRBJ1-1; maybe TRBD1 (5 bases). The ends were cut back, 7 bases at V and 5 bases at J, with 17 bases in the middle. From germline, CDR1 is MNHNY and CDR2 SVGAGI (reference sequence). The CDR3 length is 14 residues. The CDR3 sequence: CASTLGLGGTEAFF. The DNA of the CDR3 is TGTGCCAGCACACTGGGACTGGGCGGAACTGAAGCTTTCTTT.

The chain joins TRBV27 to TRBJ2-3, with 9 bases that match TRBD2. Trimming at V came to 5 bases and at J to 2 bases, leaving 5 bases not matched to a gene. The length of the CDR3 is 15 residues. Germline values: CDR1 MNHEY, CDR2 SMNVEV (reference sequence). CDR3 nucleotide sequence: TGTGCCAGCAGTCCCTGGACTAGCGACACAGATACGCAGTATTTT. This encodes CASSPWTSDTDTQYF.

The chain recombines TRBV6-5 with TRBJ2-1; maybe TRBD1 (6 bases). CDR3 length: 15 amino acids. The germline CDR1 and CDR2 sequences are MNHEY and SVGAGI. V gave up 0 bases and J gave up 6 bases, with 12 bases separating them. The CDR3 DNA is TGTGCCAGCAGTTACTCGTTCCAGGGGTTCAATGAGCAGTTCTTC. It yields the protein CASSYSFQGFNEQFF.

The chain combines TRBV29-1 with TRBJ1-2; TRBD1 might be the D (5 bases). The CDR3 covers 10 residues. With 7 bases removed from V and 7 bases from J, the gap between germline ends came to 10 bases. CDR1 is SQVTM, CDR2 ANQGSEA, per germline. CDR3 coding DNA: TGCAGCGCTGGGGGGGGTGGCTACACCTTC. This encodes CSAGGGGYTF.

The chain has TRBV4-1 and TRBJ2-7; 9 bases are a match to TRBD1. CDR1 is MGHRA, CDR2 YSYEKL, per germline. The ends lost 0 bases at V and 3 bases at J; junction bases unmatched: 3. CDR3 length: 15 amino acids. CDR3 sequence reads: CASSQEGDRDYEQYF. As DNA, the CDR3 is TGCGCCAGCAGCCAAGAAGGGGACAGGGACTACGAGCAGTACTTC.

The chain's CDR3 is CASSPLSNYGYTF. The CDR3, as DNA: TGTGCCAGCAGCCCCCTCTCTAACTATGGCTACACCTTC. V gene TRBV7-2 combines with J gene TRBJ1-2; D unresolved. CDR1 is SGHTA and CDR2 is FQGNSA in the germline V gene. CDR3 length: 13 residues. The V gene lost 5 bases and the J gene lost 0 bases, with 7 bases spanning the gap.

The chain uses TRBV27 and TRBJ1-1; tentative D call: TRBD1 (6 bases). Trimming took 6 bases from V and 1 from J, leaving 12 bases between them. Germline CDR1 reads MNHEY; CDR2 reads SMNVEV (reference sequence). CDR3 length: 14 amino acids. The CDR3 DNA reads TGTGCCAGCAGGTGGGTGGGGGCGAACACTGAAGCTTTCTTT. Translated, it gives CASRWVGANTEAFF.

V is TRBV10-3 and J is TRBJ2-1; 14 bases agree with TRBD2. V trimming: 6 bases; J trimming: 5 bases; junction bases outside the gene matches: 6. Germline V gives CDR1 ENHRY, CDR2 SYGVKD. The CDR3 totals 16 residues. The CDR3 sequence is CAIRTSGGERNNEQFF. The DNA of the CDR3 is TGTGCCATCAGGACTAGCGGGGGGGAGAGGAACAATGAGCAGTTCTTC.

The chain is built from TRBV13 and TRBJ1-1; D is possibly TRBD1 (5 bases). Between the trimmed V and J ends, which lost 9 bases and 2 bases, there was a span of 13 bases. Looked up from germline, CDR1 is PRHDT and CDR2 is FYEKMQ (reference sequence). The CDR3 totals 13 residues. CDR3: CASSGLDNTEAFF. The CDR3 region has the DNA TGTGCCAGTTCAGGGCTAGATAACACTGAAGCTTTCTTT.

This clone was counted between two and nine times. This chain uses TRBV19 with TRBJ2-1; 7 bases fit TRBD2. Trimming removed 9 bases from V and 5 bases from J; junction bases left unmatched: 13. The germline gives CDR1 LNHDA, CDR2 SQIVND (reference sequence). The CDR3 loop spans 15 amino acids. CDR3 protein: CASSDRTRGNNEQFF. In nucleotides, the CDR3 is TGTGCCAGCTCCGATAGGACTAGGGGAAACAATGAGCAGTTCTTC.

This clone was counted only a few times. CDR3 sequence reads: CASSPRDRGYEQYF. The CDR3 DNA sequence: TGTGCCAGCAGCCCCCGGGACAGGGGCTACGAGCAGTACTTC. The chain links TRBV11-3 to TRBJ2-7, with 10 nucleotides matching TRBD1. V dropped 5 bases and J dropped 3; count of bases not matched to a gene: 4. The CDR3 is made up of 14 amino acids. Germline V gene data show CDR1 as SGHNT and CDR2 as YENEEA.

The chain is built from TRBV7-3 and TRBJ2-7, with 8 bases fitting TRBD1. CDR1 SGHTA and CDR2 FQGTGA come from the germline V gene. The CDR3 consists of 14 residues. Trimming took 4 bases from V and 5 from J; bases not matched to a gene: 7. The CDR3 region is CASSSADRVDEQYF. The CDR3 coding sequence is TGTGCCAGCAGCTCCGCGGACAGGGTCGACGAGCAGTACTTC.

CDR3 protein: CASSLAGGPHEQYF. The CDR3 DNA reads as TGTGCCAGTAGCCTAGCGGGAGGGCCCCACGAGCAGTACTTC. The chain uses TRBV19 and TRBJ2-7; TRBD2 matches 12 bases. This CDR3 has 14 residues. J was trimmed by 5 bases and V by 6 bases; bases with no gene match: 5. Germline V gives CDR1 LNHDA, CDR2 SQIVND (reference sequence).

This sequence joins TRBV6-4 and TRBJ2-5, with D maybe TRBD1 (6 bases). The V gene lost 2 bases and the J gene lost 3 bases, with 10 bases spanning the gap. CDR3 length: 14 amino acids. Germline CDR1 and CDR2: MRHNA and SNTAGT. In DNA, the CDR3 is TGTGCCAGCAGTGACGGCAGGGGAAAAGAGACCCAGTACTTC. It yields the protein CASSDGRGKETQYF.

In this sample, this clone turned up once. The V call is TRBV5-1, the J call TRBJ2-2; 11 positions match TRBD2. The CDR3 contains 16 residues. The J segment lost 2 bases and the V segment lost 6 bases, leaving 6 bases of the junction unmatched. The V gene's germline CDR1 is SGHRS and CDR2 YFSETQ. CDR3 amino acids: CASNWGTSGNTGELFF. CDR3 nucleotide sequence: TGCGCCAGCAACTGGGGGACTAGCGGAAACACCGGGGAGCTGTTTTTT.